The T cell receptor beta chain described here comes from a study of T-cell memory formation after mild COVID-19 (dated by TCRdb to about 2021). With regard to the full study: Most TCR sequence clusters were specific to one of the two donors. Two young, previously healthy adult volunteers, one female and one male, were included in the cohort. In two donors, T-cell clones that expanded and contracted after mild COVID-19 were followed by sequencing TCRalpha and TCRbeta repertoires longitudinally.

Ficoll-Paque density gradient centrifugation was the method used to isolate PBMCs. Study-wide conclusions, independent of this receptor: The study covered only two mild cases, and larger cohorts including severe cases with pre-infection samples were considered necessary. Contracting CD4+ clones turned up mainly in the CM and EM memory subsets, whereas EMRA was where CD8+ clones were enriched. SARS-CoV-2 specificity of the second-wave clones peaking on day 37 was not confirmed. Some responding clones were detected in pre-infection memory, which suggested that pre-existing cross-reactive memory T cells had joined the SARS-CoV-2 response. Clones that contracted from day 15 to 85 showed balanced CD4/CD8 phenotypes, whereas a second wave of clones that expanded from day 15 to 37 leaned towards CD4+.

Sequenced using an Illumina NovaSeq 6000. TCRalpha and TCRbeta cDNA libraries were constructed by 5'RACE with constant-segment primers, with sample barcodes and unique molecular identifiers being introduced. Trizol reagent was used to extract RNA from every sample. Library amplification was performed in two PCR steps, and a second sample barcode and Illumina TruSeq adapters were introduced in the second step. Sequencing of the libraries was done on an Illumina NovaSeq, producing 2 x 150 bp paired-end reads. In the authors' own workflow: With migec v1.2.7, reads were demultiplexed and then collapsed into UMI-guided consensus sequences. Using mixcr v2.1.11, UMI consensuses were aligned to TRA and TRB V and J templates and then assembled into clonotypes. Expanded or contracted clonotypes were those called significant by both edgeR and NoisET, with noise models trained on biological replicates. For edgeR calls, the thresholds were a false discovery rate-adjusted p below 0.01 and a log2 fold-change of 1. As an exploratory analysis of dynamics, PCA with hierarchical clustering was applied to max-normalized trajectories of the 1000 most abundant clonotypes. Separately sequenced CD4+ and CD8+ repertoires were used to assign the CD4 or CD8 phenotype of responding clones. TCRdb handled the public reads itself, with Q25 trimming in fastp and clone calling in MiXCR, and kept productive beta chains. Every CDR3 protein is listed once, alongside the most common genes and DNA of its rows. These V and J calls rely on TCRdb rather than the paper's analysis. This sample gives around 310,000 distinct CDR3 sequences in total; roughly 15% of them show up just once. The ten biggest clones cover around 22% of the sample.

About this clonotype: It lacks a known antigen. Base quality data are lacking; no much larger clone is found one base away.

The sample comprised PBMCs or a T cell subset sorted from them (not recorded which). The receptor was derived from a man aged 18 to 29 who had mild COVID-19 (a few samples of this study predate the infection). The sample titles of this study are shuffled in the database, so cell type and time point are left out; the donor was told from shared clones.

The nucleotides read TGTGCCAGTAGGACGACAGGGGGAAACATTCAGTACTTC. Its protein product is CASRTTGGNIQYF. The rearranged chain carries TRBV19 and TRBJ2-4, and TRBD1 aligns with 9 junction nucleotides. From the cysteine up to the phenylalanine, the CDR3 has a length of 13 residues. Only the CDR3 DNA is retained, 39 bases long and in frame from the first base. V is cut back by 6 bases and J by 6 bases, with 3 bases in the junction unmatched. Based on the germline V gene (reference sequence), the CDR1 and CDR2 sequences are LNHDA and SQIVND.